The rows below give T cell receptor beta chains drawn from one sample of a study of shared clonotypes between healthy human individuals. Assay: immunoSEQ multiplex PCR; the TCRdb copy retains only in-frame clones and omits some. In the table there are about 1 million clones, roughly 70% of which are singletons. The sequencing input was memory CD4+ T cells sorted from blood. These TCRs come from a man in his late teens or twenties in good health. CDR3s include the opening cysteine and the closing phenylalanine or tryptophan. D genes are given only for firm matches. Rows may omit the clone size; those that give it use once, few, many or a size class.

j_call d_call v_call clone_size cdr3_aa cdr3_nt
TRBJ2-1 - TRBV2 - CASSEWGKSGLYNEQFF TGTGCCAGCAGTGAGTGGGGTAAAAGCGGGCTATACAATGAGCAGTTCTTC
TRBJ1-2 - TRBV20-1 - CSAGTDGYTF TGCAGTGCGGGGACCGATGGCTACACCTTC
TRBJ2-3 - TRBV19 - CASSGPSRGLPQYF TGTGCCAGTAGCGGGCCTAGCCGAGGCCTGCCACAGTATTTT
TRBJ2-2 - TRBV9 once CASSVGQRLNTGELFF TGTGCCAGCAGCGTAGGTCAGAGATTGAACACCGGGGAGCTGTTTTTT
TRBJ1-1 - TRBV5-1 few CASSSTGSTEAFF TGCGCCAGCAGCTCGACCGGGAGTACTGAAGCTTTCTTT
TRBJ1-2 - TRBV10-2 many CASLPQSTGYGYTF TGCGCCAGCCTCCCGCAGTCCACAGGGTATGGCTACACCTTC
TRBJ1-6 TRBD1 TRBV10-3 - CAIGQGDNSPLHF TGTGCCATTGGACAGGGGGATAATTCACCCCTCCACTTT
TRBJ1-2 - TRBV4-2 once CASSQEGLSGRVNGYTF TGTGCCAGCAGCCAAGAGGGTTTGTCAGGGAGAGTAAATGGCTACACCTTC
TRBJ2-2 - TRBV27 - CASSPREANTGELFF TGTGCCAGCAGTCCGAGGGAAGCGAACACCGGGGAGCTGTTTTTT
TRBJ2-7 TRBD1 TRBV10-2 - CASSRTGGYEQYF TGCGCCAGCAGTAGGACAGGGGGATACGAGCAGTACTTC